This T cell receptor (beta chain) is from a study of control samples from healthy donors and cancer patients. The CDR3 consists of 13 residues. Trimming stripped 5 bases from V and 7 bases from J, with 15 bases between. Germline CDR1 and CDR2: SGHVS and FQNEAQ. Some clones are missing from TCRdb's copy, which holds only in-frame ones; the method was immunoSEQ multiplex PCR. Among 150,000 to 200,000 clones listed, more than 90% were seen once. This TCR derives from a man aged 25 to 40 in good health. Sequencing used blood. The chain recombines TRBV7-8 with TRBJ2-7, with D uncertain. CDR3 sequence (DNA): TGTGCCAGCAGCACCCCGACCCCTCGGGAGCAGTACTTC. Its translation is CASSTPTPREQYF.